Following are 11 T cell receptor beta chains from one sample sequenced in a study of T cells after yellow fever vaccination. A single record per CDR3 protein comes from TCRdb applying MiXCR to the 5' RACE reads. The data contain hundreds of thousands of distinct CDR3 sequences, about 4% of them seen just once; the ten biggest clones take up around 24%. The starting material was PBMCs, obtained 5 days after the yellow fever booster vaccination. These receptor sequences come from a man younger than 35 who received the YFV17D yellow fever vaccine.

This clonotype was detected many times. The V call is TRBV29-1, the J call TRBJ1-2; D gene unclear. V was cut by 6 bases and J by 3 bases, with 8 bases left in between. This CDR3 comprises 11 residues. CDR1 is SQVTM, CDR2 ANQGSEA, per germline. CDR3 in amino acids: CSVTGYYGYTF. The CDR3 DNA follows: TGCAGCGTAACGGGGTACTATGGCTACACCTTC.

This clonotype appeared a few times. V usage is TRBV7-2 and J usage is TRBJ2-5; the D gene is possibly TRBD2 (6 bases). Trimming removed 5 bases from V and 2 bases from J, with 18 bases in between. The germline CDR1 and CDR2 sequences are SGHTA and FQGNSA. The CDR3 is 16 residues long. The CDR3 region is CASSQDRARGQETQYF. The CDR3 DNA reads TGTGCCAGCAGCCAAGATAGAGCGCGGGGTCAAGAGACCCAGTACTTC. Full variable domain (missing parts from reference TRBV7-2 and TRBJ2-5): GAGVSQSPSNKVTEKGKDVELRCDPISGHTALYWYRQSLGQGLEFLIYFQGNSAPDKSGLPSDRFSAERTGGSVSTLTIQRTQQEDSAVYLCASSQDRARGQETQYFGPGTRLLVL.

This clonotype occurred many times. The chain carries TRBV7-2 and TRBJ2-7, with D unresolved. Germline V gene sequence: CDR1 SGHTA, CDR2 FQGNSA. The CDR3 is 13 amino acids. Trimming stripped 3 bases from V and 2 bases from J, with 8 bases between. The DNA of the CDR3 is TGTGCCAGCAGCTTGTCGGCAGCCTACGAGCAGTACGTC. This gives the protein CASSLSAAYEQYV.

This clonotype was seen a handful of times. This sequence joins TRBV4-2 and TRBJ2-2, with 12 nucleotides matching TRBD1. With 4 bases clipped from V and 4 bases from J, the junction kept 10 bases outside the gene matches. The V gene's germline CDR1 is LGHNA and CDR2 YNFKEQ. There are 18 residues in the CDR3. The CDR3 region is CASSPRYGTGGGTGELFF. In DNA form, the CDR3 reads TGTGCCAGCAGCCCAAGATACGGGACAGGGGGCGGCACCGGGGAGCTGTTTTTT.

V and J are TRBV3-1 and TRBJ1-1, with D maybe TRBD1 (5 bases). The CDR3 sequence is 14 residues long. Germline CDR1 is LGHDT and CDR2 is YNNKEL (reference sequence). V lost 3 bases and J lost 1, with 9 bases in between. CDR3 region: CASSQSGTNTEAFF. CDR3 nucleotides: TGTGCCAGCAGCCAGTCAGGGACGAACACTGAAGCTTTCTTT.

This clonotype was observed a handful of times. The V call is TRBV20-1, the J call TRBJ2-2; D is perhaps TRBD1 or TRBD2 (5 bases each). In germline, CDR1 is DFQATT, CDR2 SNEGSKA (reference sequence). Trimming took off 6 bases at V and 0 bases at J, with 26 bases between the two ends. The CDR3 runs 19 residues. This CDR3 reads CSAHRGRPYHLTNTGELFF. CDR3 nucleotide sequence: TGCAGTGCCCACCGGGGACGGCCGTATCATCTTACGAACACCGGGGAGCTGTTTTTT.

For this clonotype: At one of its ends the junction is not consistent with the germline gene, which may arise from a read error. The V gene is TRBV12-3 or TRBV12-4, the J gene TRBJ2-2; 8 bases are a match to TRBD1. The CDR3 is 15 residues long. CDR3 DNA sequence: TGTGCCAGCAGTACAAGGACAGGGTCCACCCGGGAGCTGTTTTTT. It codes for CASSTRTGSTRELFF.

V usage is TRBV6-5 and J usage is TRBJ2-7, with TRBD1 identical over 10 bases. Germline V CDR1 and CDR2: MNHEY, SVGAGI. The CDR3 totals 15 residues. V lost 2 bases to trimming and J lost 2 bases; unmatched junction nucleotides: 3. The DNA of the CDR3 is TGTGCCAGCAGTTACAGCGGACAGGGGGCCTACGAGCAGTACGTC. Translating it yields CASSYSGQGAYEQYV.

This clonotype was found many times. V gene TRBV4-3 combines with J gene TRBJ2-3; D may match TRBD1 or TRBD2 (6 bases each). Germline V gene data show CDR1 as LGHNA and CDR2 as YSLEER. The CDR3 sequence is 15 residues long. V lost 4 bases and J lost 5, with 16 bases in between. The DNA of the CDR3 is TGCGCCAGCAGCCCTGGGGGGCTTTCGGGAGATACGCAGTATTTT. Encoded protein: CASSPGGLSGDTQYF.

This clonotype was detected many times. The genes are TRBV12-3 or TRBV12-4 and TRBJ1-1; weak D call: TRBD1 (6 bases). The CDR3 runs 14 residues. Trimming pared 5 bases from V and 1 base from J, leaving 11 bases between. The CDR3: CASSPQGSNTEAFF. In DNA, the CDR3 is TGTGCCAGCAGTCCGCAGGGGTCGAACACTGAAGCTTTCTTT.

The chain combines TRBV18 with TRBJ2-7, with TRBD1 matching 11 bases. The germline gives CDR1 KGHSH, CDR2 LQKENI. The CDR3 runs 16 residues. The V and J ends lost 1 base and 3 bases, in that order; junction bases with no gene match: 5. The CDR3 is CASSPQGTGGYYEQYF. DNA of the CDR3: TGTGCCAGCTCACCACAAGGGACAGGGGGTTACTACGAGCAGTACTTC.